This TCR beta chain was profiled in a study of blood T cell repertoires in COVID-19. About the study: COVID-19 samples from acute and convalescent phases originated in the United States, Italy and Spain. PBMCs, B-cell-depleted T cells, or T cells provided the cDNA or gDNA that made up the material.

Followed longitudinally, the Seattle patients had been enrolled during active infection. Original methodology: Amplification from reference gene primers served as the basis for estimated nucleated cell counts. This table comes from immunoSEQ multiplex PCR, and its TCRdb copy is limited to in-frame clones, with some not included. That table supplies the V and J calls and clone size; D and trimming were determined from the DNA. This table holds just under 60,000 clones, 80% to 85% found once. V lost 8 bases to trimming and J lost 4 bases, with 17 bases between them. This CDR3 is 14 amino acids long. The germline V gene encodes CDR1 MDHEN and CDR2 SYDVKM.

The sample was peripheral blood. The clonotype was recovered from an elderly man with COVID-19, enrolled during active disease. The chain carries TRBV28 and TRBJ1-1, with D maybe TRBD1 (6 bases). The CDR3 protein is CASGQGTLPTEAFF. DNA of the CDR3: TGTGCCAGCGGTCAGGGGACACTTCCCACTGAAGCTTTCTTT.